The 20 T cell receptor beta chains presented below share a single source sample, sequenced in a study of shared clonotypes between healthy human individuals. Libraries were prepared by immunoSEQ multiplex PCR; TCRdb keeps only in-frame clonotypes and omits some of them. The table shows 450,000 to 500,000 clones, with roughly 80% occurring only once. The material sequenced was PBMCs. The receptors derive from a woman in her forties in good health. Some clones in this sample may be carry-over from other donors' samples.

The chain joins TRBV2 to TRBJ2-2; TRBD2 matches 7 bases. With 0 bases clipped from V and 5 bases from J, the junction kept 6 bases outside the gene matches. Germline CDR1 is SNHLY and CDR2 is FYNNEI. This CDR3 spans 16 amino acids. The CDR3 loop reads CASSEARGAGTGELFF. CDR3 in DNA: TGTGCCAGCAGTGAAGCGCGGGGAGCGGGGACCGGGGAGCTGTTTTTT.

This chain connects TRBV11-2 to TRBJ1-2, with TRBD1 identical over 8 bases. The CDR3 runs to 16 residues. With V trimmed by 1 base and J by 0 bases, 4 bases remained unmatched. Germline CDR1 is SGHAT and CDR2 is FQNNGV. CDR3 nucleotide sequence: TGTGCCAGCAGCTTAGCACAGGGGGTGACTAACTATGGCTACACCTTC. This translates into CASSLAQGVTNYGYTF.

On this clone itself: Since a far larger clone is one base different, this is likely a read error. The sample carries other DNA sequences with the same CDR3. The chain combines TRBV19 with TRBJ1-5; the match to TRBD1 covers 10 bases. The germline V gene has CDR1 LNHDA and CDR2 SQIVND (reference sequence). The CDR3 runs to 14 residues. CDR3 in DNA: TGTGCCAGTAGTTACGGACAGGGGGTTCAGCCACAGCATTTT. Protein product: CASSYGQGVQPQHF. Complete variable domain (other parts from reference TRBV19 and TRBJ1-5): DGGITQSPKYLFRKEGQNVTLSCEQNLNHDAMYWYRQDPGQGLRLIYYSQIVNDFQKGDIAEGYSVSREKKESFPLTVTSAQKNPTAFYLCASSYGQGVQPQHFGDGTRLSIL.

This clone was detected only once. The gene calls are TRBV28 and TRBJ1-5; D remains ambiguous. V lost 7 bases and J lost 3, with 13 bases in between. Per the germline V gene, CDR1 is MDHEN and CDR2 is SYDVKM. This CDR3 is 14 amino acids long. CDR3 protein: CASTDGSTNQPQHF. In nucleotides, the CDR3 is TGTGCCAGCACTGACGGGAGCACCAATCAGCCCCAGCATTTT.

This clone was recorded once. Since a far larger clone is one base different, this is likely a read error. Written as DNA, the CDR3 is TGTGCCGGCAGTTTAGCGGGAGGGCCCGGGGATACGCAGTATTTT. Encoded protein: CAGSLAGGPGDTQYF. The rearrangement joins TRBV28 to TRBJ2-3, with 11 nucleotides matching TRBD2. Looked up from germline, CDR1 is MDHEN and CDR2 is SYDVKM. The CDR3 length is 15 residues.

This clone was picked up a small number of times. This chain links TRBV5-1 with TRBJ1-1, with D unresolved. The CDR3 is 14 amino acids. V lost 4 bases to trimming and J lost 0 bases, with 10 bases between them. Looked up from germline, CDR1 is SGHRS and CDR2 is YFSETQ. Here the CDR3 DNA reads TGCGCCAGCAGCGGTGGACGGATGAACACTGAAGCTTTCTTT. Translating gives CASSGGRMNTEAFF.

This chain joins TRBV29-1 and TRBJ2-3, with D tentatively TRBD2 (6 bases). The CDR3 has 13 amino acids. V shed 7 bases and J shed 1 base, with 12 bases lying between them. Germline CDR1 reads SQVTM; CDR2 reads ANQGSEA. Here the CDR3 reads CSGRASGTDTQYF. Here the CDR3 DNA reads TGCAGCGGTAGGGCTAGCGGCACAGATACGCAGTATTTT.

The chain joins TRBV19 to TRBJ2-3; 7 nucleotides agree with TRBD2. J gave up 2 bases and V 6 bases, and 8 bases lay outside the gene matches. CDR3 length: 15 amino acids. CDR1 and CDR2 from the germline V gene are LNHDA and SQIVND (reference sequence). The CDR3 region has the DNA TGTGCCAGTAGCGGGAGGACTACAAACACAGATACGCAGTATTTT. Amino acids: CASSGRTTNTDTQYF.

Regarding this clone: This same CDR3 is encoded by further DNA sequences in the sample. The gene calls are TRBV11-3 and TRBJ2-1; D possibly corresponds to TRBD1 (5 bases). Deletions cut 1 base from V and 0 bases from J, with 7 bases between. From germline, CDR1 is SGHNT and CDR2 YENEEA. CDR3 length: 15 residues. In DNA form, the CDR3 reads TGTGCCAGCAGCTTAGGGGGCTCCTCCTACAATGAGCAGTTCTTC. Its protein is CASSLGGSSYNEQFF.

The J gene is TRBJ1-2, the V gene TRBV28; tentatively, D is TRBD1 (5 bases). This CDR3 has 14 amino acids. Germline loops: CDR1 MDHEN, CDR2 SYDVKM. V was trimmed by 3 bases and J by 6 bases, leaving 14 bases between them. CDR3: CASSFTGTTDGYTF. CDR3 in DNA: TGTGCCAGCAGTTTTACCGGGACTACCGATGGCTACACCTTC.

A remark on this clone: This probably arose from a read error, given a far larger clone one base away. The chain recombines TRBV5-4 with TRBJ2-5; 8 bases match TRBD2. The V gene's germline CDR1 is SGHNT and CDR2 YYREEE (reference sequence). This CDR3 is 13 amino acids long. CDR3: CTSSGGIVETQYF. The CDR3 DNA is TGTACCAGCAGCGGGGGAATAGTCGAGACCCAGTACTTC.

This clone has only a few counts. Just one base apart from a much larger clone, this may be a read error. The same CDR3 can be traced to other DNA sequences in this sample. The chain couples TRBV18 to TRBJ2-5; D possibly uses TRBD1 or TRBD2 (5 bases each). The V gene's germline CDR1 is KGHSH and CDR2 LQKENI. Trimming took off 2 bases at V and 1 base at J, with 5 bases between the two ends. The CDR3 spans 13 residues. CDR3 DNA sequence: TGTGCCAGCTCACCAGGGGGCCAAGAGACCCAGTACTTC. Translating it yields CASSPGGQETQYF.

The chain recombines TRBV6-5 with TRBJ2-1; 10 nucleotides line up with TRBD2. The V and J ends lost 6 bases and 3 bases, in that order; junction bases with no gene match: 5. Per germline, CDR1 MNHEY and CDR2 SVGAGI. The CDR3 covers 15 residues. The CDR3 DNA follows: TGTGCCAGCAGATTAGCGGGAGGAGGCTACAATGAGCAGTTCTTC. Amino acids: CASRLAGGGYNEQFF.

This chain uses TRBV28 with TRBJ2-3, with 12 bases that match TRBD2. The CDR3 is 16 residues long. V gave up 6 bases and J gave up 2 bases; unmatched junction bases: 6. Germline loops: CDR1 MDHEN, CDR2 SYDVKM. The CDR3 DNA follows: TGTGCCAGCAGGTCCGGACTAGCGGGACCCACAGATACGCAGTATTTT. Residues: CASRSGLAGPTDTQYF.

CDR3 in amino acids: CASSQGVRMNQPQHF. The CDR3 region has the DNA TGCGCCAGCAGCCAAGGGGTGAGAATGAATCAGCCCCAGCATTTT. The chain couples TRBV5-1 to TRBJ1-5; a weak D match, TRBD1 (5 bases). V was clipped by 4 bases and J by 4 bases, with 15 bases between them. CDR1 SGHRS and CDR2 YFSETQ come from the germline V gene. The CDR3 covers 15 residues.

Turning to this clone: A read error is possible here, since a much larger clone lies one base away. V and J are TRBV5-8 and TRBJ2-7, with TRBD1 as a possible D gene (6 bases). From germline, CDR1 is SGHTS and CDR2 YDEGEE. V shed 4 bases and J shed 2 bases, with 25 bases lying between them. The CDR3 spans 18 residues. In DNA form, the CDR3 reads TGTGCCAGCAGCCCAACGGGACACACCTGGCGGTACACCTACGAGCAGTACTTC. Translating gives CASSPTGHTWRYTYEQYF. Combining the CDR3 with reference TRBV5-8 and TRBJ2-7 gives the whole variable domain EAGVTQSPTHLIKTRGQQATLRCSPISGHTSVYWYQQALGLGLQFLLWYDEGEERNRGNFPPRFSGRQFPNYSSELNVNALELEDSALYLCASSPTGHTWRYTYEQYFGPGTRLTVT.

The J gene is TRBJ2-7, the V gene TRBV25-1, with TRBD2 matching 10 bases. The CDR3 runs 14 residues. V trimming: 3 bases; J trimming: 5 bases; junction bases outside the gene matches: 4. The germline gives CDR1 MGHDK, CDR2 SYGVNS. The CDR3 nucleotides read TGTGCCAGCAGTGACCCCACTAGCGGGAACGAGCAGTACTTC. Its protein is CASSDPTSGNEQYF.

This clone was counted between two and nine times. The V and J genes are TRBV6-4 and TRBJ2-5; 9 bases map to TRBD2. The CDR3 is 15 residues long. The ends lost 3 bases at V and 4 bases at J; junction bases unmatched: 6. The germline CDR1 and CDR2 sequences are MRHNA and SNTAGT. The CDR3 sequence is CASSELAGEGETQYF. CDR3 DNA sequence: TGTGCCAGCAGTGAGTTAGCGGGAGAAGGAGAGACCCAGTACTTC.

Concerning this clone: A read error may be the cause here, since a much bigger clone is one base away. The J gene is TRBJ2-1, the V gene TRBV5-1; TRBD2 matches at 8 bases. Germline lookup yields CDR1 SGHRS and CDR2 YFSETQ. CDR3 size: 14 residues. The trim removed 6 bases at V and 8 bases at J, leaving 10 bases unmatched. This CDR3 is CASTPTGGMDEQFF. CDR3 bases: TGCGCCAGCACCCCAACGGGAGGGATGGATGAGCAGTTCTTC.

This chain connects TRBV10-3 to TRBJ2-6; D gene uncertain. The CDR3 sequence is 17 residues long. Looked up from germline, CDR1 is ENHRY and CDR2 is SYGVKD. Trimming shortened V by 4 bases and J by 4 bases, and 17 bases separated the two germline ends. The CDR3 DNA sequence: TGTGCCATCAGTGGGTGGGAAGGGAACTCCGGGGCCAACGTCCTGACTTTC. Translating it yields CAISGWEGNSGANVLTF.